This TCR beta chain was recovered during a study of response to subunit inactivated influenza vaccine (dated by TCRdb to between 2017 and 2018). The study in broad terms: The study used deep quantitative T cell receptor repertoire profiling to track responses to a trivalent subunit inactivated influenza vaccine. The investigation overall reported the following: The authors suggested that each seasonal influenza vaccination may recruit only a limited number of new T cells.

This clonotype was counted a few times. Its antigen has not been determined. The input lacks base qualities; no much larger clone sits a single base away. CDR1 and CDR2, looked up from the germline V gene, are SGHVS and FNYEAQ. The cysteine opens and the phenylalanine closes a CDR3 of 15 amino acids. Only the CDR3 region is kept as DNA, spanning 45 bases read in frame from base 1. V and J are truncated by 5 bases and 2 bases respectively, leaving an intervening sequence of 15 bases. The library was prepared using RT-PCR. Sequencing instrument: Illumina HiSeq 2500. The public reads were run again by TCRdb, first through fastp at Q25 and then through MiXCR, and only productive beta chains were kept. Entries that share a CDR3 protein sequence are merged under the most common genes and DNA. The sample table holds around 790,000 distinct CDR3 sequences, of which approximately 21% were seen once. The ten largest clones represent about 10% of the sample.

The sequences come from PBMCs from blood, collected less than 6 days after vaccination. The chain employs TRBV7-6 and TRBJ1-2, with TRBD1 as a weak D call on 5 bases. This receptor was obtained from a man in his fifties who received an inactivated influenza vaccine. Donor details come from another sample of the same person, matched by shared clones. In nucleotide form, the sequence is TGTGCCAGCAGCATAGGGACGGACCCCAACTATGGCTACACCTTC. This sequence encodes CASSIGTDPNYGYTF.